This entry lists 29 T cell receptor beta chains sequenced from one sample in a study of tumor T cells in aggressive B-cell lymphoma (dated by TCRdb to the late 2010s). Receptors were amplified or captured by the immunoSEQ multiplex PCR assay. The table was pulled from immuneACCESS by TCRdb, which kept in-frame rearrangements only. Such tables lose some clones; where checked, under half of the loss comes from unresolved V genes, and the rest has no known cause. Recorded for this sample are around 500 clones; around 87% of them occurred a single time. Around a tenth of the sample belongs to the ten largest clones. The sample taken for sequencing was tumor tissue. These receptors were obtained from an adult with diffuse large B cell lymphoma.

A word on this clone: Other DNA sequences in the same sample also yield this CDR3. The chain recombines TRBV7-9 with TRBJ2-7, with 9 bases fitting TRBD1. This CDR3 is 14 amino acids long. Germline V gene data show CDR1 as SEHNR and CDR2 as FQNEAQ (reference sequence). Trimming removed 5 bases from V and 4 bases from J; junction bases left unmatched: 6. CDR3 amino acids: CASSPGQGLYEQYF. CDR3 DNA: TGTGCCAGCAGCCCGGGACAGGGACTTTACGAGCAGTACTTC.

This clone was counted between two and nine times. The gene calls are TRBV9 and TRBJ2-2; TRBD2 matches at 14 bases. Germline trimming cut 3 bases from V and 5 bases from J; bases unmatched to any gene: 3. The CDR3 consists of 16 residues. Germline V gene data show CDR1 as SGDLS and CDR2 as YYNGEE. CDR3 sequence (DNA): TGTGCCAGCAGCGGACTAGCGGGAGGGCCGACCGGGGAGCTGTTTTTT. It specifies CASSGLAGGPTGELFF.

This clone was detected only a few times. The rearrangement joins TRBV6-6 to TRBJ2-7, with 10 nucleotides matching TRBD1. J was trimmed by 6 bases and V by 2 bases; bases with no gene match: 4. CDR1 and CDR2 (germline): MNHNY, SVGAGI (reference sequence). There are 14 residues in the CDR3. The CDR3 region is CASSYRQGAREQYF. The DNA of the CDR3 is TGTGCCAGCAGTTACAGACAGGGGGCCCGCGAGCAGTACTTC.

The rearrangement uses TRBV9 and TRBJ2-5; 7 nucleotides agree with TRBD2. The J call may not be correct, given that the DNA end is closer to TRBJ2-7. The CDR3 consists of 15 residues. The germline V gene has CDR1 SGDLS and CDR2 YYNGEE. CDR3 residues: CASSVDGEGTYEQYF. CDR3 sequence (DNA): TGTGCCAGCAGCGTAGATGGGGAGGGCACCTACGAGCAGTACTTC.

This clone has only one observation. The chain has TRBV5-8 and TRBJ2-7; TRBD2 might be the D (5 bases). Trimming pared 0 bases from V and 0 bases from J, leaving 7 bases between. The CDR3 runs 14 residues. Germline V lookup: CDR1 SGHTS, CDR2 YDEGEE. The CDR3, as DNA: TGTGCCAGCAGCTTGGGGAGGCCCTCCTACGAGCAGTACTTC. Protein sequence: CASSLGRPSYEQYF.

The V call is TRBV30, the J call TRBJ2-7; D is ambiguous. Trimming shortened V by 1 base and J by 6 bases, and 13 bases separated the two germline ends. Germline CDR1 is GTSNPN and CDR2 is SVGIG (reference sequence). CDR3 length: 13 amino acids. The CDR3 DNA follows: TGTGCCTGGAGTGCCCTACCGCCCTCCGAGCAGTACTTC. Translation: CAWSALPPSEQYF.

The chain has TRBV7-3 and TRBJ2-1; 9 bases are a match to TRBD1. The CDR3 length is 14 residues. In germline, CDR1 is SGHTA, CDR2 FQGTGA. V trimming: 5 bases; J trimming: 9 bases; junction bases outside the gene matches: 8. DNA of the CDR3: TGTGCCAGCAGCCGCGACAGGGGGTCCGGTGAGCAGTTCTTC. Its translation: CASSRDRGSGEQFF. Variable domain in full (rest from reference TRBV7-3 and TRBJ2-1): GAGVSQTPSNKVTEKGKYVELRCDPISGHTALYWYRQSLGQGPEFLIYFQGTGAADDSGLPNDRFFAVRPEGSVSTLKIQRTERGDSAVYLCASSRDRGSGEQFFGPGTRLTVL.

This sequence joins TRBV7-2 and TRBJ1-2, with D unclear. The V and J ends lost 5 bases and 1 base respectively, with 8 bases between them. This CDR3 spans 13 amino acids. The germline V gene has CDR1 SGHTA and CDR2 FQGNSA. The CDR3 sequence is CASSRGNNYGYTF. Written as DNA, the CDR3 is TGTGCCAGCAGCCGCGGCAATAACTATGGCTACACCTTC.

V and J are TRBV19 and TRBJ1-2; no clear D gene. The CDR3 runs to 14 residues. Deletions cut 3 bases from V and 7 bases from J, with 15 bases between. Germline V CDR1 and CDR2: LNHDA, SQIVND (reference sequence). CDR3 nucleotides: TGTGCCAGTAGTATGGGCCAGGTCCTCGGTGGCTACACCTTC. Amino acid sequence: CASSMGQVLGGYTF.

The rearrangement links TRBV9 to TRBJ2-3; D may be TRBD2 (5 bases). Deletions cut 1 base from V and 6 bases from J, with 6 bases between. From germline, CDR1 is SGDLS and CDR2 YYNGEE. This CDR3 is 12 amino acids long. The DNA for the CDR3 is TGTGCCAGCAGCGTACGCGGGGATACGCAGTATTTT. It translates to CASSVRGDTQYF.

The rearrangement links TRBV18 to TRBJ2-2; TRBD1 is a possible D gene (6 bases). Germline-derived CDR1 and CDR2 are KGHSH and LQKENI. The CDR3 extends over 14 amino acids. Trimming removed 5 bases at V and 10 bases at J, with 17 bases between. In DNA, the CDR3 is TGTGCCAGCTCATCCGAAATGACAGGCCAGGAGCTGTTTTTT. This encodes CASSSEMTGQELFF.

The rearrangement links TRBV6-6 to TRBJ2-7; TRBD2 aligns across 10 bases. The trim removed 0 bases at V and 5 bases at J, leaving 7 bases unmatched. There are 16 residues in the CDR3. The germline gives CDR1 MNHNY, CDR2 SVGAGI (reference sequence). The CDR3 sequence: CASSYSKASGSNEQYF. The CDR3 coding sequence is TGTGCCAGCAGTTACTCGAAGGCTAGCGGGAGCAACGAGCAGTACTTC.

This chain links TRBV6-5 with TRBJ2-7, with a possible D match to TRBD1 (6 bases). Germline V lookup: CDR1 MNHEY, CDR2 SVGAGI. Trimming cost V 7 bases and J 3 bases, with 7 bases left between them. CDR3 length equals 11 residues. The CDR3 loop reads CASTRGYEQYF. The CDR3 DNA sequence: TGTGCCAGCACCAGGGGCTACGAGCAGTACTTC.

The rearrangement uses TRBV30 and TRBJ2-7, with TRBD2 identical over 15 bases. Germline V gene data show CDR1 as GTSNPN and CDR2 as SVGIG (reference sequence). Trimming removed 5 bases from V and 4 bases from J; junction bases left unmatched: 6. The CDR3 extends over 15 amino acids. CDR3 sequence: CAWGLAGGWRYEQYF. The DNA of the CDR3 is TGTGCCTGGGGACTAGCGGGAGGGTGGAGGTACGAGCAGTACTTC.

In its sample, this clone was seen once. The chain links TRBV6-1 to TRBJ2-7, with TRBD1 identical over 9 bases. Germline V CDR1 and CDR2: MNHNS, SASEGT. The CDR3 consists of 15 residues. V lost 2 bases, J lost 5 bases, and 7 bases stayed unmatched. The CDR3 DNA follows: TGTGCCAGCAGTGAATTTTTGGGACAGGGTAACGAGCAGTACTTC. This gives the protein CASSEFLGQGNEQYF.

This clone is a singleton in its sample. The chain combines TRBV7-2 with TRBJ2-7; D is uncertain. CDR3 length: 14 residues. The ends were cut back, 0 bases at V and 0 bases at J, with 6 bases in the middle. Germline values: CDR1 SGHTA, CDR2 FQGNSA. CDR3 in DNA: TGTGCCAGCAGCTTAGCGGCAGTCTCCTACGAGCAGTACTTC. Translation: CASSLAAVSYEQYF.

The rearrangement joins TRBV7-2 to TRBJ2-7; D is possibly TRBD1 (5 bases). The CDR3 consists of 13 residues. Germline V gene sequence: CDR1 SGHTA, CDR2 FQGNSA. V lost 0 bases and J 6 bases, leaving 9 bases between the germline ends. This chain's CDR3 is CASSLAWQGEQYF. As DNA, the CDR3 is TGTGCCAGCAGCTTAGCTTGGCAGGGCGAGCAGTACTTC.

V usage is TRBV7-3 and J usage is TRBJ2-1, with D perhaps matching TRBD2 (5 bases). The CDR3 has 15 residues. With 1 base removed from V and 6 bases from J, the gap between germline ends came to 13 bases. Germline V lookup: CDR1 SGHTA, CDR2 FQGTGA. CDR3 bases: TGTGCCAGCAGCTTAAACGGCGGGCCCTTCAATGAGCAGTTCTTC. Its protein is CASSLNGGPFNEQFF.

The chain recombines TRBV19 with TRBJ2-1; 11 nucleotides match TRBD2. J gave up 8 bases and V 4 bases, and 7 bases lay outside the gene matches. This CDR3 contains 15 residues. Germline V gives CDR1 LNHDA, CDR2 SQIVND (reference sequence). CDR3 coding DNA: TGTGCCAGTAGTAGAACTAGCGGGAGTATGGATGAGCAGTTCTTC. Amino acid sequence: CASSRTSGSMDEQFF.

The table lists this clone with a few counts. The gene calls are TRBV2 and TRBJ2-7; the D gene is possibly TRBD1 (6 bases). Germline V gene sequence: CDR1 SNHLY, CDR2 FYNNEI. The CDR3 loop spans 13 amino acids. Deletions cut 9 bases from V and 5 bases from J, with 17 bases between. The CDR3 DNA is TGTGCCAGTTACCGGGACATAGGGAACGAGCAGTACTTC. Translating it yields CASYRDIGNEQYF.

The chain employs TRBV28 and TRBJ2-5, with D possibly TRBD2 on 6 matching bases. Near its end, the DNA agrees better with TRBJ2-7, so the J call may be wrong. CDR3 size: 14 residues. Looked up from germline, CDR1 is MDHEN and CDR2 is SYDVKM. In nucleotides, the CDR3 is TGTGCCACCCGCAGGGCGGGGAGCTCCTACGAGCAGTACTTC. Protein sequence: CATRRAGSSYEQYF.

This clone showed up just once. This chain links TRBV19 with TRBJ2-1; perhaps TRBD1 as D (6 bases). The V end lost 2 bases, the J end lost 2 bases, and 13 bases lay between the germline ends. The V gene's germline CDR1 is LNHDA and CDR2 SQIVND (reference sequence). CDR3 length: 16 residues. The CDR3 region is CASSITGTPPYNEQFF. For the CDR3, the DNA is TGTGCCAGTAGTATAACCGGGACACCTCCCTACAATGAGCAGTTCTTC.

CDR3 sequence (DNA): TGCAGCGTTGAACTGCTAGCGGGAGGGATAAACGAGCAGTACTTC. Translating it yields CSVELLAGGINEQYF. V is TRBV29-1 and J is TRBJ2-7, with TRBD2 matching over 12 bases. With V trimmed by 2 bases and J by 5 bases, 7 bases remained unmatched. Germline CDR1 SQVTM, CDR2 ANQGSEA. The length of the CDR3 is 15 residues.

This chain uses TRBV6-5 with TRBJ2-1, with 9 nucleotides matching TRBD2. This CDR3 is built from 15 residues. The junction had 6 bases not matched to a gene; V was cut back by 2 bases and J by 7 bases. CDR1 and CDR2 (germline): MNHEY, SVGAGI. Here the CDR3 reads CASSYRAGGPNEQFF. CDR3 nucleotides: TGTGCCAGCAGTTACCGCGCGGGAGGGCCTAATGAGCAGTTCTTC.

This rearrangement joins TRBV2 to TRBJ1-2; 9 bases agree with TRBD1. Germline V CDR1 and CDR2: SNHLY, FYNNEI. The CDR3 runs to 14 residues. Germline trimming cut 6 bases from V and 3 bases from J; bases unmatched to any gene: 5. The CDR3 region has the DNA TGTGCCAGCAGCCGGGACAGGGATGACTATGGCTACACCTTC. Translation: CASSRDRDDYGYTF.

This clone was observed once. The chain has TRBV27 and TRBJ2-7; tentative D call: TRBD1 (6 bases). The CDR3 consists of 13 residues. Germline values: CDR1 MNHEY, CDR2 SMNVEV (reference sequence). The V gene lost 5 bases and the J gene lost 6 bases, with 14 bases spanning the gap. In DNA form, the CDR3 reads TGTGCCAGCAGTCGAAACAGGGTTGGCGAGCAGTACTTC. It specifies CASSRNRVGEQYF.

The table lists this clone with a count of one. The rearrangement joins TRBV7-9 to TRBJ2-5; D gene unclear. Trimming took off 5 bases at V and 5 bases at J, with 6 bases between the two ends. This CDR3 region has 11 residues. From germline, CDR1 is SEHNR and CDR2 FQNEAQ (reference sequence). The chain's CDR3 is CASSILETQYF. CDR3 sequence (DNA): TGTGCCAGCAGCATCCTGGAGACCCAGTACTTC.

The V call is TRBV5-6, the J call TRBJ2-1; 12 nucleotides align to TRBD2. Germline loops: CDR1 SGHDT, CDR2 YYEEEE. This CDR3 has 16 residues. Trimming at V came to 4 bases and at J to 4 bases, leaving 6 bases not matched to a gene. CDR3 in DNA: TGTGCCAGCAGCCCCGGACTAGCGGGATCGTACAATGAGCAGTTCTTC. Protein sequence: CASSPGLAGSYNEQFF.

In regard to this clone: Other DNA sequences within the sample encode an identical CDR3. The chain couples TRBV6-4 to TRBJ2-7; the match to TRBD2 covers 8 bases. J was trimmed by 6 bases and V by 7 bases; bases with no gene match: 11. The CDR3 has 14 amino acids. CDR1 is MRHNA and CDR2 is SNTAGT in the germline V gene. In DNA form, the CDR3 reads TGTGCCAGCATTCCGGGACTAGTATACGGCGAGCAGTACTTC. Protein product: CASIPGLVYGEQYF.